These 14 T cell receptor beta chains were sequenced from one sample in a study of early T cells in non-severe SARS-CoV-2 infection. TCRdb recomputed calls from the 5' RACE reads with MiXCR, one row per CDR3 protein. The table records about 49,000 distinct CDR3 sequences, 10% to 15% of them present only once. The sequenced sample was whole blood. These receptors were taken from an adult who was a healthcare worker with PCR-confirmed SARS-CoV-2 infection or an uninfected control (not recorded which).

The gene calls are TRBV5-4 and TRBJ2-7; 9 nucleotides match TRBD2. CDR1 and CDR2 (germline): SGHNT, YYREEE (reference sequence). The CDR3 runs to 13 residues. V lost 4 bases to trimming and J lost 3 bases; unmatched junction nucleotides: 2. CDR3 DNA: TGTGCCAGCAGCGTGACTAGCGGCTACGAGCAGTACTTC. It encodes CASSVTSGYEQYF.

In this sample, this clonotype turned up a few times. This chain links TRBV25-1 with TRBJ1-1; the D gene is possibly TRBD1 (6 bases). Germline loops: CDR1 MGHDK, CDR2 SYGVNS. The CDR3 runs to 13 residues. V was clipped by 4 bases and J by 5 bases, with 11 bases between them. In DNA form, the CDR3 reads TGTGCCAGCAGTGGCACAGGGAAAACTGAAGCTTTCTTT. It codes for CASSGTGKTEAFF. Complete variable domain (other parts from reference TRBV25-1 and TRBJ1-1): EADIYQTPRYLVIGTGKKITLECSQTMGHDKMYWYQQDPGMELHLIHYSYGVNSTEKGDLSSESTVSRIRTEHFPLTLESARPSHTSQYLCASSGTGKTEAFFGQGTRLTVV.

The genes are TRBV28 and TRBJ2-6; 10 nucleotides agree with TRBD1. Germline CDR1 is MDHEN and CDR2 is SYDVKM. The CDR3 has 17 amino acids. V dropped 4 bases and J dropped 0; count of bases not matched to a gene: 3. The chain's CDR3 is CASSWTGGSSGANVLTF. The CDR3 nucleotides are TGTGCCAGCAGTTGGACAGGGGGAAGCTCTGGGGCCAACGTCCTGACTTTC.

This chain links TRBV5-6 with TRBJ2-2, with D unclear. CDR1 and CDR2 (germline): SGHDT, YYEEEE. The CDR3 has 14 residues. V gave up 1 base and J gave up 4 bases, with 8 bases separating them. CDR3 in amino acids: CASSLWQFTGELFF. In DNA form, the CDR3 reads TGTGCCAGCAGCTTGTGGCAGTTCACCGGGGAGCTGTTTTTT.

This clonotype has just a few counts. The chain links TRBV12-5 to TRBJ1-2; D unresolved. The CDR3 runs 15 residues. Trimming removed 7 bases at V and 2 bases at J, with 17 bases between. Germline CDR1 is LGHNT and CDR2 is FRNRAP. CDR3 in amino acids: CASEWRPDGNYGYTF. CDR3 bases: TGTGCTAGTGAGTGGAGGCCGGACGGAAACTATGGCTACACCTTC.

This chain uses TRBV6-5 with TRBJ1-2; 12 positions match TRBD1. This CDR3 is 17 amino acids long. Per germline, CDR1 MNHEY and CDR2 SVGAGI. Trimming at V came to 0 bases and at J to 6 bases, leaving 8 bases not matched to a gene. The CDR3 here is CASSYSISGQGADGYTF. In DNA form, the CDR3 reads TGTGCCAGCAGTTACTCGATTTCGGGACAGGGGGCAGATGGCTACACCTTC.

This clonotype was counted only a few times. The chain is built from TRBV29-1 and TRBJ2-3; 11 bases agree with TRBD2. This CDR3 is built from 14 residues. CDR1 and CDR2 from the germline V gene are SQVTM and ANQGSEA. Losses at the gene ends were 4 bases for V and 2 bases for J; bases not matched to a gene: 2. The chain's CDR3 is CSVGLAGTTDTQYF. CDR3 nucleotide sequence: TGCAGCGTTGGACTAGCGGGAACCACAGATACGCAGTATTTT.

This clonotype was seen more than once but under ten times. The gene calls are TRBV25-1 and TRBJ2-2, with 8 bases aligning to TRBD1. This CDR3 spans 13 amino acids. V was pared by 4 bases and J by 6 bases, with 1 base of the junction left unmatched. Germline CDR1 MGHDK, CDR2 SYGVNS. CDR3 bases: TGTGCCAGCAGTGGCAGGGGGCCCGGGGAGCTGTTTTTT. This encodes CASSGRGPGELFF.

In this sample, this clonotype turned up many times. The gene calls are TRBV21-1 and TRBJ2-1; no DNA check was done on the table's D call, TRBD2. TRBV21-1 is a documented pseudogene. The CDR3 loop spans 14 amino acids. CDR3 protein: CASSSREGYNEQFF. The CDR3 bases are TGTGCCAGCAGCAGCCGGGAGGGGTACAATGAGCAGTTCTTC.

The table lists this clonotype with many counts. The chain recombines TRBV5-6 with TRBJ1-2; a weak D match, TRBD1 (6 bases). Between the trimmed V and J ends, which lost 0 bases and 4 bases, there was a span of 10 bases. Germline V CDR1 and CDR2: SGHDT, YYEEEE. The CDR3 runs 14 residues. The CDR3 protein is CASSLDRASYGYTF. In nucleotides, the CDR3 is TGTGCCAGCAGCTTGGACAGGGCCTCCTATGGCTACACCTTC.

This clonotype showed up many times. V is TRBV5-5 and J is TRBJ2-1, with 11 bases fitting TRBD2. The CDR3 has 16 residues. Germline CDR1 reads SGHKS; CDR2 reads YYEKEE (reference sequence). Losses at the gene ends were 0 bases for V and 8 bases for J; bases not matched to a gene: 7. CDR3 sequence: CASSLALAGGRDEQFF. CDR3 nucleotide sequence: TGTGCCAGCAGCTTGGCCTTAGCGGGAGGGCGCGATGAGCAGTTCTTC.

This clonotype was seen ten or more times. V is TRBV18 and J is TRBJ2-7; TRBD2 might be the D (5 bases). V dropped 3 bases and J dropped 0 bases, with 12 bases sitting between them. CDR3 size: 15 residues. Germline CDR1 is KGHSH and CDR2 is LQKENI. In DNA form, the CDR3 reads TGTGCCAGCTCACCGATACCCGGGAACTCCTACGAGCAGTACTTC. It yields the protein CASSPIPGNSYEQYF.

The sample holds a few counts of this clonotype. This sequence joins TRBV29-1 and TRBJ1-2; possibly TRBD1 for D (6 bases). CDR1 is SQVTM, CDR2 ANQGSEA, per germline. This CDR3 region has 12 residues. V lost 4 bases and J lost 2, with 8 bases in between. The CDR3 loop reads CSVGDINYGYTF. The CDR3 bases are TGCAGCGTTGGGGACATCAACTATGGCTACACCTTC. Full variable domain (rest looked up from reference TRBV29-1 and TRBJ1-2): SAVISQKPSRDICQRGTSLTIQCQVDSQVTMMFWYRQQPGQSLTLIATANQGSEATYESGFVIDKFPISRPNLTFSTLTVSNMSPEDSSIYLCSVGDINYGYTFGSGTRLTVV.

This clonotype came up many times. V is TRBV6-5 and J is TRBJ1-6; D uncertain. The CDR3 extends over 18 amino acids. V was pared by 1 base and J by 1 base, with 14 bases between. Germline lookup yields CDR1 MNHEY and CDR2 SVGAGI. The CDR3 sequence: CASSYLAAPGSYNSPLHF. The DNA for the CDR3 is TGTGCCAGCAGTTACTTAGCAGCACCCGGGTCCTATAATTCACCCCTCCACTTT.